Listed below are T cell receptor beta chains from one sample, sequenced in a study of T cell responses to AZD1222 COVID-19 vaccine. Clones were read by immunoSEQ multiplex PCR, and TCRdb kept only the in-frame ones, dropping some. The profile shows 130,000 or so clones, approximately 90% of them singletons. The input for sequencing was peripheral blood, taken on day 0 of AZD1222 vaccination. These receptors all come from an adult in good health. Each CDR3 is given with its conserved first and last residue. The D gene is left open where the match is weak. Part of the rows lack a size; the others show once, few, many or a class for expanded clones.

>TRBV29-1|NA|few|TRBJ1-1
CSVDMGDTEAFF
TGCAGCGTTGATATGGGGGACACTGAAGCTTTCTTT
>TRBV7-9|NA|NA|TRBJ2-3
CASSPPGTDTQYF
TGTGCCAGCAGCCCCCCGGGCACAGATACGCAGTATTTT
>TRBV2|NA|NA|TRBJ2-7
CASSLTVSSYEQYF
TGTGCCAGCAGTCTGACTGTTAGCTCCTACGAGCAGTACTTC
>TRBV24-1|NA|NA|TRBJ1-1
CATSERDDPLNTEAFF
TGTGCCACCAGTGAGCGGGATGATCCTCTGAACACTGAAGCTTTCTTT
>TRBV28|NA|once|TRBJ2-6
CASSLSQGSHSGANVLTF
TGTGCCAGCAGTTTATCCCAGGGGTCCCACTCTGGGGCCAACGTCCTGACTTTC
>TRBV10-3|NA|NA|TRBJ1-1
CAISGQGNTEAFF
TGTGCCATCAGTGGTCAGGGGAACACTGAAGCTTTCTTT
>TRBV14|NA|NA|TRBJ2-7
CASSQVSRYEQYF
TGTGCCAGCAGCCAAGTCTCGCGCTACGAGCAGTACTTC
>TRBV12-3/TRBV12-4|NA|NA|TRBJ2-7
CASSPPQPFEQYF
TGTGCCAGCAGTCCGCCACAGCCGTTCGAGCAGTACTTC
>TRBV5-4|NA|NA|TRBJ2-5
CASSLGQLGLETQYF
TGTGCCAGCAGCTTGGGGCAGTTGGGTTTGGAGACCCAGTACTTC
>TRBV18|NA|once|TRBJ1-3
CASSNGVTGNTIYF
TGTGCCAGCTCCAACGGCGTCACTGGAAACACCATATATTTT
>TRBV6-5|NA|NA|TRBJ1-4
CASRPSGGPNEKLFF
TGTGCCAGCAGGCCCTCGGGGGGGCCTAATGAAAAACTGTTTTTT
>TRBV18|NA|NA|TRBJ1-2
CASSPQEIDGYTF
TGTGCCAGCTCACCACAGGAGATCGATGGCTACACCTTC
>TRBV7-2|NA|NA|TRBJ2-7
CASSPGTLAYEQYF
TGTGCCAGCAGCCCCGGGACGCTTGCCTACGAGCAGTACTTC
>TRBV19|NA|NA|TRBJ2-5
CAVRLDGGETQYF
TGTGCCGTACGCTTGGATGGGGGGGAGACCCAGTACTTC
>TRBV28|TRBD2|NA|TRBJ2-1
CASSSPVAGGNEQFF
TGTGCCAGCAGTTCCCCGGTAGCGGGAGGCAATGAGCAGTTCTTC
>TRBV5-4|TRBD2|NA|TRBJ2-1
CASSPSGISYNEQFF
TGTGCCAGCAGCCCTAGCGGCATTTCCTACAATGAGCAGTTCTTC
>TRBV6-5|TRBD1|NA|TRBJ1-5
CASSRTGPRDQPQHF
TGTGCCAGCAGTAGGACAGGCCCACGGGATCAGCCCCAGCATTTT
>TRBV28|NA|NA|TRBJ1-1
CASSSRTWENTEAFF
TGTGCCAGCAGTTCCCGGACCTGGGAGAACACTGAAGCTTTCTTT
>TRBV9|TRBD2|NA|TRBJ2-2
CASSVGLADTGELFF
TGTGCCAGCAGCGTAGGACTAGCCGACACCGGGGAGCTGTTTTTT
>TRBV3-1/TRBV3-2|NA|NA|TRBJ1-1
CASSQDPDSTEAFF
TGTGCCAGCAGCCAAGATCCAGATTCGACTGAAGCTTTCTTT
>TRBV5-1|TRBD2|once|TRBJ2-1
CASSPGRGLAGDNEQFF
TGCGCCAGCAGTCCAGGGCGCGGACTGGCGGGGGACAATGAGCAGTTCTTC
>TRBV28|TRBD2|NA|TRBJ2-7
CASSLLAGHSYEQYF
TGTGCCAGCAGTTTACTAGCGGGACATTCCTACGAGCAGTACTTC
>TRBV4-3|TRBD1|NA|TRBJ2-6
CASSQDRASTSGANVLTF
TGCGCCAGCAGCCAGGACAGGGCGTCTACCTCTGGGGCCAACGTCCTGACTTTC
>TRBV27|TRBD1|NA|TRBJ1-2
CASSFQGDYGYTF
TGTGCCAGCAGTTTTCAGGGGGACTATGGCTACACCTTC
>TRBV27|TRBD2|NA|TRBJ2-1
CASSLVPTSRLGNEQFF
TGTGCCAGCAGTTTGGTCCCGACTAGCCGTCTAGGCAATGAGCAGTTCTTC
>TRBV4-3|TRBD2|NA|TRBJ2-7
CASSQDVAGAPDEQYF
TGCGCCAGCAGCCAAGATGTAGCGGGAGCACCAGACGAGCAGTACTTC
>TRBV7-2|TRBD2|NA|TRBJ2-3
CASSFSGVTDTQYF
TGTGCCAGCAGCTTTAGCGGGGTCACAGATACGCAGTATTTT
>TRBV18|TRBD1|NA|TRBJ1-1
CASQGQTNTEAFF
TGTGCCAGCCAGGGACAGACTAACACTGAAGCTTTCTTT
>TRBV30|NA|NA|TRBJ1-4
CAWGGFRGPTNEKLFF
TGTGCCTGGGGAGGGTTCCGGGGCCCAACTAATGAAAAACTGTTTTTT
>TRBV20-1|NA|NA|TRBJ2-2
CSALRSGELFF
TGCAGTGCTCTACGATCCGGGGAGCTGTTTTTT
>TRBV19|TRBD1|NA|TRBJ2-5
CATRGQGAWGTQYF
TGTGCCACCCGGGGACAGGGGGCCTGGGGGACCCAGTACTTC
>TRBV2|NA|NA|TRBJ2-6
CASTSLLSGANVLTF
TGTGCCAGCACCTCCCTGCTTTCCGGGGCCAACGTCCTGACTTTC
>TRBV9|NA|NA|TRBJ2-1
CASSPGAASSYNEQFF
TGTGCCAGCAGTCCTGGAGCGGCTAGCAGCTACAATGAGCAGTTCTTC
>TRBV5-1|NA|NA|TRBJ2-1
CASNRWGQGEQFF
TGCGCCAGCAATAGGTGGGGGCAAGGTGAGCAGTTCTTC
>TRBV4-1|TRBD1|NA|TRBJ1-1
CASTSGQGVYGAFF
TGCGCCAGCACATCGGGACAGGGCGTGTATGGGGCTTTCTTT
>TRBV18|NA|once|TRBJ1-6
CASSDSPLHF
TGTGCCAGCTCGGATTCACCCCTCCACTTT